What follows describes a single T cell receptor (beta chain). It lacks a known antigen. Since a much larger clone is just one base distant, this may be a read error. TCRbeta CDR3 regions were amplified from genomic DNA by means of the immunoSEQ Assay, a bias-controlled multiplex PCR. Per the authors' processing: Within the assay, amplification of reference gene primers was used to estimate how many nucleated cells each sample contained. Sequence reads were collapsed and filtered to measure the absolute abundance of every unique TCRbeta CDR3 rearrangement. For each sample, productive Simpson clonality was calculated as the square root of Simpson's diversity index across productive rearrangements. This is the immuneACCESS table as TCRdb keeps it, with only in-frame sequences that have V and J called. A part of the clones is gone; compared with another copy, unresolved V genes explain less than half, and the rest is unexplained. From that table come the V and J calls and clone size; the DNA was used to work out D and trimming. This sample gives about 180,000 clones in total; over 70% of them show up just once. Of the sample, about an eighth is held by the ten largest clones.

The sample originates from a study of blood T cell repertoires in COVID-19 (TCRdb year 2020). Study-level background: Samples covering the acute and convalescent phases of COVID-19 were provided by collaborators in the United States, Italy and Spain. Samples were obtained from the ongoing ImmuneRACE study (first 160 participants) and from some 1,200 subjects provided by 6 global collaborators. Sample metadata almost always included a de-identified subject ID, COVID-19 status, age in years and sex. Where HLA class I and class II types were available, the types were taken from metadata supplied by the sample provider, not from assay-based typing. Subjects who had been exposed to COVID-19, were actively infected with it, or had recovered from it provided the deeply sampled blood TCRbeta repertoires that made up the dataset. The prospective study material was composed of cDNA or gDNA derived from T cells, B-cell-depleted T cells, or PBMCs. The repertoires were released in a freely available public database meant as a resource for research on the immune response to SARS-CoV-2.

Participants in the prospective study were enrolled through a virtual design, were aged roughly 18 to 100 years, and lived in approximately 24 United States geographic areas. In the prospective study, cohorts were assigned on the basis of participant-reported clinical history obtained from a screening survey and a study questionnaire. Exposed participants were defined as having been in contact with someone with a PCR-confirmed or clinician-diagnosed COVID-19 case within 2 weeks of study entry. In the prospective study, mobile phlebotomists collected whole blood, serum and a nasopharyngeal or oropharyngeal swab from each participant. Participants in the prospective study had the option to provide additional blood draws and questionnaires over a roughly two-month period. Before DNA extraction, blood samples from the prospective study were shipped at room temperature or frozen. Beyond this particular receptor, the publication reports: Clinical and demographic metadata were provided uncurated, with the amount varying by source and participant.

This receptor was identified in a man in his sixties who had been exposed to COVID-19. Sequenced input: PBMCs or T cells enriched from blood (not recorded which).

In nucleotides, the sequence is TGTGCCAGCAGTGAGACAGGGAACTATGGCTACACCTTC. This encodes CASSETGNYGYTF. The chain was built from TRBV25-1 and TRBJ1-2; 7 bases in the middle match TRBD1. The germline V and J ends show losses of 3 bases and 2 bases respectively, and no gene match explains 0 bases of the junction. The cysteine opens and the phenylalanine closes a CDR3 of 13 amino acids. Of the read, only the CDR3 DNA is kept; its 39 bases are in frame from base 1. Sequences MGHDK (CDR1) and SYGVNS (CDR2) are obtained from the germline V gene.